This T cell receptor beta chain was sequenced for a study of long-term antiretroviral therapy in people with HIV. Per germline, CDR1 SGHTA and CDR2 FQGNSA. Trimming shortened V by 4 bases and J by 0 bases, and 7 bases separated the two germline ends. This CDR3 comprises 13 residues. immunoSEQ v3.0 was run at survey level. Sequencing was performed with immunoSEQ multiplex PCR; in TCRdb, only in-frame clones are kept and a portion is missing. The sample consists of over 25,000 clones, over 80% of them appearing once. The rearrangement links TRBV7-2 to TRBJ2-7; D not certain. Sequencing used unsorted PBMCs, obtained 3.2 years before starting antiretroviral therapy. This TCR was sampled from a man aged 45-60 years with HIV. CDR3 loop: CASSSRTSYEQYF. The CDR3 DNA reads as TGTGCCAGCAGCTCCCGGACCTCCTACGAGCAGTACTTC. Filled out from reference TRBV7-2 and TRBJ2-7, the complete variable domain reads GAGVSQSPSNKVTEKGKDVELRCDPISGHTALYWYRQSLGQGLEFLIYFQGNSAPDKSGLPSDRFSAERTGGSVSTLTIQRTQQEDSAVYLCASSSRTSYEQYFGPGTRLTVT.